The next 30 T cell receptor beta chains were all read from a single sample in a study of OX40 agonist ivuxolimab in advanced cancers. Libraries were prepared by immunoSEQ multiplex PCR; TCRdb keeps only in-frame clonotypes and omits some of them. The data contain about 93,000 clones, 92% of them singletons. Sequenced here: CD4+ or CD8+ T cells sorted from blood, sampled in a trial of the OX40 agonist ivuxolimab. The receptor set was obtained from an adult with an advanced solid tumor such as melanoma, head and neck, liver or kidney cancer.

The chain employs TRBV28 and TRBJ1-4; D may be TRBD1 (6 bases). V was clipped by 4 bases and J by 2 bases, with 8 bases between them. The germline V gene has CDR1 MDHEN and CDR2 SYDVKM. The CDR3 length is 14 residues. The CDR3 protein is CASSWQGTNEKLFF. As DNA, the CDR3 is TGTGCCAGCAGTTGGCAGGGGACTAATGAAAAACTGTTTTTT.

The chain employs TRBV28 and TRBJ2-1, with D tentatively TRBD2 (6 bases). The V gene's germline CDR1 is MDHEN and CDR2 SYDVKM. The ends were cut back, 7 bases at V and 7 bases at J, with 17 bases in the middle. This CDR3 has 14 residues. CDR3 sequence reads: CASTAGTRGNEQFF. The CDR3 coding sequence is TGTGCCAGCACCGCCGGGACTCGGGGGAATGAGCAGTTCTTC.

The chain recombines TRBV18 with TRBJ1-1; 12 nucleotides agree with TRBD1. Trimming took 6 bases from V and 7 from J; bases not matched to a gene: 6. Germline CDR1 and CDR2: KGHSH and LQKENI. This CDR3 is built from 14 residues. The CDR3 is CASSTGQGAGEAFF. The DNA for the CDR3 is TGTGCCAGCTCGACGGGACAGGGGGCGGGTGAAGCTTTCTTT.

The rearrangement joins TRBV5-1 to TRBJ2-7; maybe TRBD2 (6 bases). The CDR3 is made up of 16 amino acids. Germline CDR1 reads SGHRS; CDR2 reads YFSETQ. V was clipped by 4 bases and J by 2 bases, with 19 bases between them. This CDR3 reads CASSLSSGTATYEQYF. DNA for the CDR3: TGCGCCAGCAGCCTTTCCTCCGGGACTGCCACCTACGAGCAGTACTTC.

The chain recombines TRBV30 with TRBJ2-7; D perhaps matches TRBD2 (6 bases). V dropped 1 base and J dropped 3 bases, with 7 bases sitting between them. This CDR3 spans 12 amino acids. The germline V gene has CDR1 GTSNPN and CDR2 SVGIG (reference sequence). This CDR3 reads CAWSGGVYEQYF. The CDR3, as DNA: TGTGCCTGGAGTGGCGGGGTCTACGAGCAGTACTTC.

The gene calls are TRBV19 and TRBJ2-5; TRBD1 matches at 7 bases. V lost 6 bases to trimming and J lost 2 bases; unmatched junction nucleotides: 3. The CDR3 consists of 13 residues. In germline, CDR1 is LNHDA, CDR2 SQIVND (reference sequence). Written as DNA, the CDR3 is TGTGCCAGTAGCGGGACAGCACAAGAGACCCAGTACTTC. It is translated as CASSGTAQETQYF.

The chain recombines TRBV11-2 with TRBJ2-7, with D maybe TRBD2 (6 bases). The V gene lost 0 bases and the J gene lost 6 bases, with 15 bases spanning the gap. Per germline, CDR1 SGHAT and CDR2 FQNNGV. The CDR3 is 15 amino acids. CDR3 amino acids: CASSLERWAGSEQYF. CDR3 DNA: TGTGCCAGCAGCTTAGAACGGTGGGCGGGGAGCGAGCAGTACTTC.

The CDR3 here is CASSASGQGEGYTF. CDR3 DNA: TGTGCCAGCAGCGCCTCTGGACAGGGGGAAGGCTACACCTTC. J is TRBJ1-2 and V is TRBV11-1; 10 nucleotides match TRBD1. Germline V lookup: CDR1 SGHAT, CDR2 FQDESV (reference sequence). Unmatched junction bases numbered 8, after V lost 5 bases and J lost 8 bases. The CDR3 length is 14 residues.

The genes are TRBV29-1 and TRBJ2-3, with D perhaps assigned TRBD1 or TRBD2 (5 bases each). This CDR3 contains 13 residues. The germline CDR1 and CDR2 sequences are SQVTM and ANQGSEA. Trimming shortened V by 3 bases and J by 2 bases, and 9 bases separated the two germline ends. CDR3 DNA: TGCAGCGTTGAGGGGGAATCCACAGATACGCAGTATTTT. Encoded protein: CSVEGESTDTQYF.

Of note for this clone: The junction and the germline gene differ at one end; a read error may be behind it. The genes are TRBV5-1 and TRBJ1-2; D gene ambiguous. The CDR3 has 13 amino acids. Germline CDR1 is SGHRS and CDR2 is YFSETQ. The CDR3 protein is CASSRDNPYGYTF. The CDR3 nucleotides are TGTGCCAGCAGTAGAGACAATCCCTATGGCTACACCTTC.

The CDR3 sequence is CASSFASGSSYNEQFF. The CDR3 bases are TGTGCCAGCAGCTTCGCTAGCGGGAGCTCCTACAATGAGCAGTTCTTC. This chain connects TRBV5-8 to TRBJ2-1; 10 bases line up with TRBD2. Germline assignment: CDR1 SGHTS and CDR2 YDEGEE. The CDR3 is 16 amino acids. With 2 bases clipped from V and 0 bases from J, the junction kept 2 bases outside the gene matches.

This rearrangement joins TRBV11-2 to TRBJ2-1; TRBD2 agrees at 9 bases. Trimming took 0 bases from V and 4 from J; bases not matched to a gene: 10. In germline, CDR1 is SGHAT, CDR2 FQNNGV. This CDR3 is built from 18 residues. DNA for the CDR3: TGTGCCAGCAGCTTAGAATTAGCGGGGGCCACTCGATACAATGAGCAGTTCTTC. It codes for CASSLELAGATRYNEQFF.

The genes are TRBV18 and TRBJ1-5; TRBD1 matches 9 bases. The ends lost 5 bases at V and 7 bases at J; junction bases unmatched: 9. Germline-derived CDR1 and CDR2 are KGHSH and LQKENI. This CDR3 is built from 15 residues. The CDR3 DNA reads as TGTGCCAGCTCAGCTGACAGGGGGAGAAACCAGCCCCAGCATTTT. Amino acid sequence: CASSADRGRNQPQHF.

This chain links TRBV6-1 with TRBJ1-3; possibly TRBD1 for D (5 bases). In germline, CDR1 is MNHNS, CDR2 SASEGT. V was trimmed by 5 bases and J by 0 bases, leaving 11 bases between them. The CDR3 totals 15 residues. In DNA, the CDR3 is TGTGCCAGCAGTAGGGACCCGGGCTCTGGAAACACCATATATTTT. Encoded protein: CASSRDPGSGNTIYF.

The chain couples TRBV20-1 to TRBJ1-1; D remains unclear. The CDR3 consists of 10 residues. The V end was cut by 3 bases, the J end by 11 bases, with 10 bases between. Germline CDR1 and CDR2: DFQATT and SNEGSKA (reference sequence). The CDR3 DNA reads as TGCAGTGCTAGCTATCTTGAGGCTTTCTTT. This codes for CSASYLEAFF.

The chain joins TRBV7-9 to TRBJ1-4; D is ambiguous. The CDR3 covers 13 residues. The V and J ends lost 0 bases and 8 bases respectively, with 7 bases between them. Germline V gives CDR1 SEHNR, CDR2 FQNEAQ (reference sequence). The CDR3 reads CASSLALGEKLFF. In DNA, the CDR3 is TGTGCCAGCAGCTTAGCGCTGGGAGAAAAACTGTTTTTT.

The CDR3 region has the DNA TGCGCCAGCAGCCCAGATCCTAGCGGGGGGGTTTACGAGCAGTACTTC. The encoded protein is CASSPDPSGGVYEQYF. This chain joins TRBV5-1 and TRBJ2-7; 12 nucleotides line up with TRBD2. After removal of 4 bases from V and 4 bases from J, the junction contained 9 bases not matched to a gene. Germline CDR1 SGHRS, CDR2 YFSETQ. CDR3 length: 16 amino acids.

The CDR3 loop reads CASSLGQGATGELFF. The CDR3 DNA sequence: TGCGCCAGCAGCTTGGGTCAGGGGGCCACCGGGGAGCTGTTTTTT. This chain joins TRBV5-1 and TRBJ2-2; TRBD1 matches 8 bases. The CDR3 is made up of 15 amino acids. The V and J ends lost 0 bases and 4 bases, in that order; junction bases with no gene match: 2. Germline assignment: CDR1 SGHRS and CDR2 YFSETQ.

V gene TRBV9 combines with J gene TRBJ1-1; the D gene is possibly TRBD1 (5 bases). Deletions cut 4 bases from V and 1 base from J, with 11 bases between. The CDR3 spans 14 residues. CDR1 is SGDLS, CDR2 YYNGEE, per germline. CDR3: CASSPPQGNTEAFF. The CDR3 bases are TGTGCCAGCAGCCCGCCGCAGGGGAACACTGAAGCTTTCTTT. The full variable domain, with the rest looked up from reference TRBV9 and TRBJ1-1, is DSGVTQTPKHLITATGQRVTLRCSPRSGDLSVYWYQQSLDQGLQFLIQYYNGEERAKGNILERFSAQQFPDLHSELNLSSLELGDSALYFCASSPPQGNTEAFFGQGTRLTVV.

The chain uses TRBV30 and TRBJ1-5; the D is unclear. Germline CDR1 and CDR2: GTSNPN and SVGIG (reference sequence). The germline V and J ends were trimmed by 0 bases and 4 bases, with 13 bases remaining between them. CDR3 length equals 15 residues. This CDR3 is CAWSVLEQRNQPQHF. As DNA, the CDR3 is TGTGCCTGGAGTGTATTGGAACAGCGGAATCAGCCCCAGCATTTT.

The CDR3: CASSLVAGMNNEQFF. In DNA form, the CDR3 reads TGCGCCAGCAGCTTGGTAGCGGGGATGAACAATGAGCAGTTCTTC. The J gene is TRBJ2-1, the V gene TRBV5-1; 8 bases agree with TRBD2. V shed 0 bases and J 5 bases; nucleotides not matched to a gene: 4. The germline V gene encodes CDR1 SGHRS and CDR2 YFSETQ. This CDR3 region has 15 residues.

The genes are TRBV29-1 and TRBJ2-3; TRBD2 agrees at 12 bases. Germline V gene data show CDR1 as SQVTM and CDR2 as ANQGSEA. V shed 6 bases, J shed 2 bases, and the junction held 6 bases outside the gene matches. The CDR3 extends over 15 amino acids. The CDR3 coding sequence is TGCAGCGTCGCCCGGACTAGCGGGAACACAGATACGCAGTATTTT. Translated, it gives CSVARTSGNTDTQYF.

The rearrangement joins TRBV11-2 to TRBJ1-1, with D perhaps matching TRBD1 (6 bases). The V end was cut by 8 bases, the J end by 2 bases, with 12 bases between. The CDR3 sequence is 13 residues long. CDR1 and CDR2 (germline): SGHAT, FQNNGV. The CDR3 spells CASSKQGNTEAFF. The CDR3 DNA reads TGTGCCAGCTCGAAACAGGGCAACACTGAAGCTTTCTTT.

The rearrangement uses TRBV7-9 and TRBJ2-6; D is unclear. The CDR3 contains 15 residues. The germline V gene encodes CDR1 SEHNR and CDR2 FQNEAQ (reference sequence). The V gene lost 5 bases and the J gene lost 0 bases, with 8 bases spanning the gap. The CDR3 protein is CASSTSSSGANVLTF. CDR3 sequence (DNA): TGTGCCAGCAGCACCTCGAGCTCTGGGGCCAACGTCCTGACTTTC.

V gene TRBV27 combines with J gene TRBJ1-2; 10 bases are shared with TRBD1. Germline CDR1 is MNHEY and CDR2 is SMNVEV (reference sequence). V shed 6 bases, J shed 5 bases, and the junction held 9 bases outside the gene matches. The length of the CDR3 is 15 residues. CDR3 coding DNA: TGTGCCAGCAGGACAGGGGGCCAGGACCTATATGGCTACACCTTC. Translating gives CASRTGGQDLYGYTF.

The gene calls are TRBV9 and TRBJ2-3; perhaps TRBD2 as D (5 bases). This CDR3 region has 15 residues. V dropped 0 bases and J dropped 2 bases, with 10 bases sitting between them. Germline loops: CDR1 SGDLS, CDR2 YYNGEE. CDR3 residues: CASSVEERPTDTQYF. The CDR3 DNA sequence: TGTGCCAGCAGCGTAGAAGAGCGGCCCACAGATACGCAGTATTTT.

The chain links TRBV18 to TRBJ2-7, with a weak D call TRBD1 (5 bases). Trimming left V 2 bases short and J 2 bases short, with 7 bases between. The CDR3 has 13 residues. Germline V gene sequence: CDR1 KGHSH, CDR2 LQKENI. CDR3 in amino acids: CASSPTGTYEQYF. DNA for the CDR3: TGTGCCAGCTCACCAACAGGTACCTACGAGCAGTACTTC. Full variable domain (remainder filled in from reference TRBV18 and TRBJ2-7): NAGVMQNPRHLVRRRGQEARLRCSPMKGHSHVYWYRQLPEEGLKFMVYLQKENIIDESGMPKERFSAEFPKEGPSILRIQQVVRGDSAAYFCASSPTGTYEQYFGPGTRLTVT.

The genes are TRBV7-9 and TRBJ2-7; D is possibly TRBD1 (6 bases). The V gene lost 5 bases and the J gene lost 3 bases, with 11 bases spanning the gap. In germline, CDR1 is SEHNR, CDR2 FQNEAQ (reference sequence). The CDR3 contains 13 residues. The CDR3 sequence: CASSRGQYYEQYF. The CDR3 DNA reads as TGTGCCAGCAGCCGGGGACAATACTACGAGCAGTACTTC.

The chain joins TRBV6-1 to TRBJ2-7, with TRBD1 matching over 9 bases. V was clipped by 6 bases and J by 6 bases; unmatched bases: 12. The length of the CDR3 is 15 residues. Per germline, CDR1 MNHNS and CDR2 SASEGT. The CDR3 reads CASSEIQGAIGEQYF. CDR3 nucleotides: TGTGCCAGCAGCGAAATACAGGGGGCTATTGGCGAGCAGTACTTC.

This chain connects TRBV11-3 to TRBJ2-5; the D is unclear. The V gene's germline CDR1 is SGHNT and CDR2 YENEEA. This CDR3 spans 12 amino acids. The V gene lost 4 bases and the J gene lost 0 bases, with 3 bases spanning the gap. CDR3 sequence: CASSWNQETQYF. The DNA of the CDR3 is TGTGCCAGCAGCTGGAACCAAGAGACCCAGTACTTC. Using reference TRBV11-3 and TRBJ2-5 for the parts outside the CDR3, the full variable domain is EAGVVQSPRYKIIEKKQPVAFWCNPISGHNTLYWYLQNLGQGPELLIRYENEEAVDDSQLPKDRFSAERLKGVDSTLKIQPAELGDSAVYLCASSWNQETQYFGPGTRLLVL.